Listed here is a single T cell receptor beta chain. This receptor's antigen is unknown. Nothing much larger sits one base from this clone, and base qualities are not available. The data were obtained in a study of shared clonotypes between healthy human individuals (dated by TCRdb to 2020 to 2022). In terms of the full investigation: The cohort included a few men and a couple of women between 18 and 49 years of age. Per donor, three plates each were used for CD4 naive and CD4 memory, two for CD8 naive, and one for CD8 memory. The study deeply sequenced blood TCR repertoires of roughly five healthy adults to estimate repertoire size and the extent of clonotype sharing between individuals. Different laboratories and diverse techniques were used to prepare libraries and sequence TCR repertoires, to increase sequencing depth and limit assay-specific biases. Leukapheresis yielded between about 0.85 and 10 billion PBMCs per donor. What the authors observed across the whole study: Compared with non-shared clonotypes, the clonotypes found in all four sorted-subset donors had higher generation probabilities. Around 5% of naive CD4, around 3.6% of naive CD8, approximately 2.2% of memory CD4, and approximately 0.39% of memory CD8 clonotypes were shared across four donors. Incomplete sequencing was indicated by rarefaction of sorted-subset datasets, despite the large sequencing depth. Sampling was restricted to blood, and TCR repertoires in tissue are likely to differ from TCR repertoires in blood. Naive subsets generally had larger estimated clonotype richness than memory subsets. The genetic and exposure-history diversity represented was limited by the small number of donors. Pairwise subsampling led to the expectation that sequencing depth would affect the degree of clonotype sharing among donors.

The donors were healthy, HIV-negative adults with no recently reported acute infections or vaccinations. Every donor was a Caucasian adult living in Nashville, Tennessee, USA. CD4+ T cells were enriched by magnetic negative selection; naive cells were then positively selected on CD45RA, and the negative fraction formed the memory subset. After blood collection by leukapheresis, PBMCs were isolated using Ficoll-Histopaque density gradient centrifugation and then cryopreserved in the vapor phase of liquid nitrogen. Analytical flow cytometry was used to check the purity and quantity of every magnetically sorted T cell population. Each sorted fraction had its genomic DNA isolated and then quantified by UV absorbance on a Nanodrop 2000c. There are 16 amino acids in the CDR3, from cysteine to phenylalanine inclusive. Only the CDR3 part of the read is kept: 48 bases, read in frame from the first base. The germline V gene specifies SGHRS as CDR1 and YFSETQ as CDR2. V and J are trimmed by 4 bases and 3 bases, and the gene matches miss 11 bases of the junction.

Using the deep immunoSEQ assay, TCR CDR3 regions were amplified from genomic DNA by multiplex PCR. Extracted genomic DNA from each cell subset was distributed evenly across all wells of several immunoSEQ 96-well plates, and each plate was treated as a replicate. Each replicate PCR for sorted subsets received about 180 ng genomic DNA, equal to roughly 29,000 T cell genomes. Purified libraries were measured with a Qubit 3.0 fluorometer, size-checked on a Bioanalyzer 2100, and measured again with the KAPA Library Quantification kit. Every immunoSEQ 96-well plate was sequenced on a separate single-read 150-cycle Illumina NextSeq 550 flow cell. In the authors' own workflow: The immunoSEQ output contained only junctional sequences without quality scores, so filtering could not match that applied to full-length reads. To assign V/J genes and CDR3, sequences were annotated using PyIR, a Python wrapper for IgBLAST v1.9, with IMGT germline references. Reads were removed for weak V/J assignments (E-value above 1e-6), missing CDR3, stop codons, out-of-frame junctions, or ambiguous translated residues. V3J clonotypes were defined as sequences sharing an identical inferred V gene, J gene, and CDR3 amino acid sequence. Percentage overlap between repertoires was calculated by dividing the number of shared unique clonotypes by the size of the smaller repertoire. Three approaches were used to assess repertoire richness: RTK rarefaction, the Chao1 estimator, and Recon v2.1 estimates of unobserved clonotypes. Generation probabilities were computed with OLGA for all TCRbeta clonotypes obtained by the gDNA method from several donors. TCRdb took this table from immuneACCESS and kept in-frame rearrangements with V and J called. Such tables lack part of the clones; where checked against another copy, unresolved V genes explain under half of the gap, and the rest is unexplained. V, J and clone size derive from that table, while D and trimming were established from the DNA sequence. The sample table records some 2.4 million clones; more than 85% of these occur just once. 0.36% of the sample goes to the ten largest clones.

The sequencing sample was made of naive CD4+ T cells from PBMCs. Taken with the paper, the label for cell subset or site translates to: CD45RA+ positively selected. The sequence is built from TRBV5-1 and TRBJ1-1, and TRBD1 aligns with 8 junction nucleotides. The source is a man aged 18 to 30 in good health. Some clones in this sample may be carry-over from other donors' samples. The CDR3 here reads CASSPDRGGGDTEAFF. The DNA reads as follows: TGCGCCAGCAGCCCTGACAGGGGAGGTGGGGACACTGAAGCTTTCTTT.